The clone carrying this T cell receptor (beta chain) was seen more than once but under ten times. Its target is unknown. Sorting that relied on CD45RO/CCR7/CD25/CD127/CD95/CD27 yielded CD4+ naive, central memory, regulatory and stem cell-like memory cells. This sample is part of a study of beta chain features in type 1 diabetes. Expressed TCRB transcripts were sequenced, since all the RNA that had been isolated was reverse transcribed. Profiling relied on immunoSEQ multiplex PCR, and the TCRdb table lists in-frame clones only, not all of them. The repertoire holds a few hundred thousand clones, with around 12% as singletons. Study-wide findings and caveats: Moderate but significant shortening of TCRB CDR3s was recorded in all four CD4+ subsets from Type 1 diabetes patients. TCRB rearrangement may or may not be influenced by HLA type; here this remained unresolved. Possibly, sequencing cDNA over-represented cells that had high TCR expression levels.

Germline V gives CDR1 SEHNR, CDR2 FQNEAQ (reference sequence). This CDR3 is 13 amino acids long. V lost 1 base to trimming and J lost 6 bases, with 8 bases between them. The material sequenced was naive CD4+ T cells from blood. V usage is TRBV7-9 and J usage is TRBJ2-3, with D possibly matching TRBD1 (5 bases). This receptor was identified in a young woman with type 1 diabetes. The CDR3 here is CASSLGQYDTQYF. CDR3 nucleotides: TGTGCCAGCAGCTTAGGACAGTACGATACGCAGTATTTT.